This record concerns one TCR beta chain sequence. What it binds is unknown. The authors made TCR beta libraries by quantitative 5'-RACE with molecular barcodes. MiXCR was run by TCRdb on the 5' RACE reads, yielding one entry per CDR3 protein. Here the sample spans hundreds of thousands of distinct CDR3 sequences, 26% being singletons. This entry comes from a study of CD8 T cells in ankylosing spondylitis. Study-wide results and limits: Matched ankylosing spondylitis synovial fluid reportedly contained a significantly enriched population of disease-linked clones. A TCR beta motif of 7 to 9 highly homologous variants seemed to mark ankylosing spondylitis blood. Some of the motif variants had earlier been found in reactive arthritis patients' fluid and blood.

This receptor was obtained from a male donor with ankylosing spondylitis. The source material was blood, either unsorted or a sorted T cell fraction (not recorded which).

CDR3 nucleotides: TGTGCCACCAGTGATTTGGGATGGTTCTTC. It is translated as CATSDLGWFF. This chain joins TRBV24-1 and TRBJ2-1, with D hard to call. With 0 bases removed from V and 15 bases from J, the gap between germline ends came to 5 bases. Germline V gene sequence: CDR1 KGHDR, CDR2 SFDVKD. The CDR3 consists of 10 residues.